A single sample is the source of the 17 T cell receptor beta chains below, sequenced in a study of CD8+ T cells in alopecia areata. Investigators isolated RNA and reverse transcribed it into cDNA to act as the sequencing template. Only in-frame clones appear in the TCRdb table, and some are missing; sequencing was by immunoSEQ multiplex PCR. The sample includes about 200,000 clones, less than 65% of them seen just once. Stated treatment: oral pan-JAK inhibitor, 5-10 mg twice daily. The input for sequencing was CD4+ T cells sorted from blood, taken at week 24, from a patient treated with tofacitinib. These receptors came from a human donor with alopecia areata.

This chain connects TRBV29-1 to TRBJ1-1, with 8 bases lining up with TRBD1. Germline loops: CDR1 SQVTM, CDR2 ANQGSEA. V lost 7 bases, J lost 5 bases, and 9 bases stayed unmatched. The CDR3 has 13 amino acids. Here the CDR3 reads CSASTGVRTEAFF. In nucleotides, the CDR3 is TGCAGCGCCTCGACAGGGGTGCGTACTGAAGCTTTCTTT.

This clone has only a few counts. The chain recombines TRBV5-1 with TRBJ1-6; D might be TRBD1 (6 bases). This CDR3 spans 15 amino acids. Trimming stripped 0 bases from V and 5 bases from J, with 9 bases between. Germline values: CDR1 SGHRS, CDR2 YFSETQ. The DNA for the CDR3 is TGCGCCAGCAGCTTGGGGGACACCAATAATTCACCCCTCCACTTT. Its translation: CASSLGDTNNSPLHF.

This clone appeared a few times. The genes are TRBV11-2 and TRBJ2-2, with D uncertain. V was cut by 2 bases and J by 0 bases, with 10 bases left in between. Germline CDR1 and CDR2: SGHAT and FQNNGV. The CDR3 has 16 amino acids. The CDR3: CASSLMAGANTGELFF. CDR3 in DNA: TGTGCCAGCAGCTTAATGGCTGGTGCGAACACCGGGGAGCTGTTTTTT.

J is TRBJ1-3 and V is TRBV9; 7 bases map to TRBD1. CDR3 length: 15 amino acids. J was trimmed by 0 bases and V by 3 bases; bases with no gene match: 3. The germline V gene encodes CDR1 SGDLS and CDR2 YYNGEE. DNA of the CDR3: TGTGCCAGCAGCGCGGGACAGAGCTCTGGAAACACCATATATTTT. Its translation is CASSAGQSSGNTIYF.

This clone was seen more than once but under ten times. The chain combines TRBV27 with TRBJ1-2, with D possibly matching TRBD1 (6 bases). The CDR3 sequence is 15 residues long. V dropped 1 base and J dropped 4 bases, with 13 bases sitting between them. CDR1 is MNHEY and CDR2 is SMNVEV in the germline V gene (reference sequence). This CDR3 reads CASSLFGQPSYGYTF. Written as DNA, the CDR3 is TGTGCCAGCAGTTTATTTGGACAGCCATCCTATGGCTACACCTTC.

The CDR3 DNA follows: TGTGCCAGCAGTTCCGCGGACACTGAAGCTTTCTTT. Amino acid sequence: CASSSADTEAFF. J is TRBJ1-1 and V is TRBV28; D is uncertain. Per germline, CDR1 MDHEN and CDR2 SYDVKM. V lost 4 bases to trimming and J lost 3 bases, with 6 bases between them. CDR3 size: 12 residues.

The chain uses TRBV30 and TRBJ2-7; weak D call: TRBD2 (7 bases). V dropped 7 bases and J dropped 2 bases, with 18 bases sitting between them. CDR1 GTSNPN and CDR2 SVGIG come from the germline V gene (reference sequence). The CDR3 runs to 14 residues. CDR3 sequence (DNA): TGTGCCTTGTCCGGGGGGCCCAGAGCCTACGAGCAGTACTTC. This sequence encodes CALSGGPRAYEQYF.

This clone was seen more than once but under ten times. This chain uses TRBV29-1 with TRBJ1-2, with 7 nucleotides matching TRBD1. Germline V CDR1 and CDR2: SQVTM, ANQGSEA. CDR3 length: 15 residues. J was trimmed by 3 bases and V by 4 bases; bases with no gene match: 11. The CDR3 sequence: CSVGDLTGLDYGYTF. The CDR3 nucleotides read TGCAGCGTTGGGGACTTGACAGGGTTGGACTATGGCTACACCTTC.

The chain joins TRBV29-1 to TRBJ1-1; TRBD1 might be the D (6 bases). Germline V lookup: CDR1 SQVTM, CDR2 ANQGSEA. V lost 7 bases to trimming and J lost 4 bases, with 16 bases between them. The length of the CDR3 is 13 residues. CDR3 nucleotide sequence: TGCAGCGGCGTACAGGGAGGGGGCACTGAAGCTTTCTTT. Translation: CSGVQGGGTEAFF.

The rearrangement links TRBV19 to TRBJ1-1; D uncertain. This CDR3 has 14 amino acids. The V end lost 6 bases, the J end lost 7 bases, and 18 bases lay between the germline ends. The germline V gene encodes CDR1 LNHDA and CDR2 SQIVND (reference sequence). CDR3 coding DNA: TGTGCCAGTAGCAGTCCCGGACGTACATTTGAAGCTTTCTTT. It is translated as CASSSPGRTFEAFF.

This clone was seen more than once but under ten times. V is TRBV5-6 and J is TRBJ2-1; 11 bases line up with TRBD2. The J segment lost 12 bases and the V segment lost 1 base, leaving 9 bases of the junction unmatched. Germline V gene data show CDR1 as SGHDT and CDR2 as YYEEEE. The CDR3 loop spans 15 amino acids. The CDR3 loop reads CASSLSLAGGRGQFF. The CDR3 DNA sequence: TGTGCCAGCAGCTTGTCGCTAGCGGGGGGCCGGGGGCAGTTCTTC.

The rearrangement links TRBV7-9 to TRBJ1-2, with 12 bases fitting TRBD1. The V and J ends lost 3 bases and 7 bases, in that order; junction bases with no gene match: 6. In germline, CDR1 is SEHNR, CDR2 FQNEAQ (reference sequence). The CDR3 extends over 15 amino acids. CDR3 in amino acids: CASSFGTGGLGGYTF. CDR3 DNA: TGTGCCAGCAGCTTTGGGACAGGGGGCCTCGGTGGCTACACCTTC.

The chain carries TRBV4-1 and TRBJ2-7, with TRBD1 matching over 9 bases. CDR1 is MGHRA, CDR2 YSYEKL, per germline. The CDR3 length is 16 residues. V lost 4 bases to trimming and J lost 7 bases; unmatched junction nucleotides: 14. For the CDR3, the DNA is TGCGCCAGCAGCCTAACGTCCGGGACAGGGCCCCGTGAGCAGTACTTC. This gives the protein CASSLTSGTGPREQYF.

The rearrangement links TRBV7-7 to TRBJ1-1, with TRBD1 as a possible D gene (5 bases). Germline lookup yields CDR1 SSHAT and CDR2 FNYEAQ (reference sequence). V lost 5 bases and J lost 0, with 10 bases in between. The CDR3 loop spans 14 amino acids. CDR3 protein: CASSRLDMNTEAFF. The CDR3 bases are TGTGCCAGCAGCCGCTTGGACATGAACACTGAAGCTTTCTTT.

V and J are TRBV7-2 and TRBJ2-7; D possibly matches TRBD1 or TRBD2 (5 bases each). Germline assignment: CDR1 SGHTA and CDR2 FQGNSA. Trimming removed 1 base from V and 2 bases from J, with 9 bases in between. The CDR3 loop spans 14 amino acids. The CDR3 region is CASSLGGFTYEQYF. CDR3 nucleotides: TGTGCCAGCAGCTTAGGGGGGTTTACCTACGAGCAGTACTTC.

This chain links TRBV20-1 with TRBJ1-2; TRBD1 might be the D (5 bases). V lost 1 base and J lost 7, with 7 bases in between. The CDR3 loop spans 11 amino acids. Germline loops: CDR1 DFQATT, CDR2 SNEGSKA (reference sequence). As DNA, the CDR3 is TGCAGTGCTAGAGCACAGGTTGGCTACACCTTC. Translation: CSARAQVGYTF.

V is TRBV30 and J is TRBJ1-2; tentatively, D is TRBD1 (5 bases). CDR3 length: 14 amino acids. CDR1 and CDR2 from the germline V gene are GTSNPN and SVGIG (reference sequence). Trimming pared 5 bases from V and 8 bases from J, leaving 21 bases between. As DNA, the CDR3 is TGTGCCTGGGACCCAGGAGTGCAGGGTGGGGGCTACACCTTC. Translating it yields CAWDPGVQGGGYTF.